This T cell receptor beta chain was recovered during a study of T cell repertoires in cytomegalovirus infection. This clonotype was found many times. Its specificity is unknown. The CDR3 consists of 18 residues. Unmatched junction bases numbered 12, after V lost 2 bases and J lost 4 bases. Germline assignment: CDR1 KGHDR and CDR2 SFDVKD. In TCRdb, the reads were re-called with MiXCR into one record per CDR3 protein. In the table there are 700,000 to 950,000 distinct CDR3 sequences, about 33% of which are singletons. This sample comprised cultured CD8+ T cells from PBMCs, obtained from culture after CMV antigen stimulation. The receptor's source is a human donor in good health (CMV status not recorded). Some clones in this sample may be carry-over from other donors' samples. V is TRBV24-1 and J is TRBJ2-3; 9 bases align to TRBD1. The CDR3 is CATSDSRWGQGGPDTQYF. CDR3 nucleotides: TGTGCCACCAGTGATTCGAGGTGGGGACAGGGTGGACCAGATACGCAGTATTTT.